This T cell receptor (beta chain) appears in the sequencing data of a study of CD4 T cells in relation to SARS-CoV-2 and coronaviruses (dated by TCRdb to the early 2020s). About the study as a whole: The ViraFEST assay cultured PBMCs with antigen for roughly 11 days, then sequenced TCR beta CDR3s to find antigen-specific clonal expansions. The negative reference condition was either a culture with an HIV-1 Nef peptide pool or a culture with no peptide. Shared crossreactive spike epitopes were mapped to their HLA restriction using patient-derived lymphoblastoid cell lines. Memory CD4+ T cell crossreactivity between SARS-CoV-2 and common cold coronavirus spike proteins was assessed at the TCR clonotype level in the study. The Adaptive Biotechnologies TCR-sequencing kit was used for samples from three pre-COVID donors and for the naive versus memory experiments, whereas the other data were Illumina-based. A different TCR-beta assay, based on Illumina, was used to sequence expansion assays from other donors in the study. Results the study describes overall, beyond this receptor: Small numbers of patients and of tested TCRs were a limitation of the study. Significantly weaker SARS-CoV-2-driven expansion was shown by crossreactive clones than by monoreactive clones, consistent with antigenic imprinting. Because no donor provided both pre-pandemic and post-infection samples, tracing the source of pre-existing responses was limited. In about two thirds of donors, memory CD4+ clonotypes turned up that crossrecognized SARS-CoV-2 and at least one common cold coronavirus spike. Since the crossreactivity analysis centred on spike protein, crossreactivity against other viral proteins was not assessed.

Taken from cysteine to phenylalanine, the CDR3 has 15 residues. Only the CDR3 part of the read is kept: 45 bases, read in frame from the first base. A distance of 8 bases separates the germline ends of V and J, which lose 4 bases and 1 base respectively. CDR1 and CDR2 are drawn from the germline V gene: KGHSH, LQKENI. Preparation of the library involved the immunoSEQ multiplex PCR assay. As for how the authors treated the data: During preprocessing, nonproductive sequences were discarded, as were any CDR3s that did not begin with C, did not end with F or W, or were shorter than 7 amino acids. Antigen-specific clonotypes were called with the MANAFEST web app on the basis of expansion relative to the reference and to other culture wells. To be counted as positive, a clone had to show significant expansion compared with the reference culture, at an FDR below 0.05, in 2 of 3 replicate wells. A further requirement for positive clones was significant expansion compared with all other tandem wells, along with an odds ratio above 5. CDR3 homology was quantified as pairwise Levenshtein distance, calculated with the stringdist R package after three terminal residues were trimmed from each end. This immuneACCESS table, as held by TCRdb, lists in-frame sequences with V and J called but not all clones. Of the missing ones, under half trace to an unresolved V gene in checked studies; the others have no known cause. That table furnishes V, J and clone size, whereas the DNA furnished D and trimming. This sample is represented by about 23,000 clones; 65% to 70% of them were singletons. The top ten hold over 15% of the sample.

As to this clone: The antigen it recognizes is unknown. No qualities accompany the bases; no much larger clone lies one base away.

CD4+ T cells from unexposed donors were collected before the COVID-19 pandemic (2011-2018). After approximately 11 days of culture, CD4+ T cells were isolated with the EasySep CD4+ T cell isolation kit. As cell number allowed, CD4+ T cells from unexposed donors were tested for reactivity to SARS-CoV-2 S and N and to four common cold coronavirus spike pools. PBMCs were cultured at some 2 million per well in IMDM supplemented with around 5% human AB serum and about 9.2 IU/ml IL-2. Half of the culture medium was replaced with fresh IL-2-containing medium on days 3 and 7. Each peptide culture condition was generally run in triplicate replicate wells. Leukapheresis product for the unexposed donors was purchased commercially. Ficoll-Paque PLUS gradient centrifugation was used to isolate PBMCs from leukapheresis product or whole blood. PBMCs were either cryopreserved at -140°C or used fresh in the expansion assay. The QIAamp Micro DNA Kit was used to extract genomic DNA from the CD4+ T cells.

The sequenced sample was CD4+ T cells from PBMCs, cultured in vitro. The chain is made from TRBV18 and TRBJ2-6; TRBD2 could be the D gene, as 6 bases match. This clonotype was sampled from a human donor in good health. The DNA sequence is given as TGTGCCAGCTCACTACGGGAGTCTGGGGCCAACGTCCTGACTTTC. Its protein reads: CASSLRESGANVLTF.